Listed below are T cell receptor beta chains from one sample, sequenced in a study of T cell responses to AZD1222 COVID-19 vaccine. This table comes from immunoSEQ multiplex PCR, and its TCRdb copy is limited to in-frame clones, with some not included. Among 140,000 or so clones listed, roughly nine tenths were seen once. The material was peripheral blood, obtained 28 days after the second dose of the MenACWY control vaccine. These receptors were obtained from an adult who received the MenACWY meningococcal vaccine as a control. Each CDR3 is given with its conserved first and last residue. A D gene is named only where the DNA matches it firmly. Where a row states a size, it is once, few, many or the class of an expanded clone; other rows omit it.

.	TRBV30	TRBD1	TRBJ1-2	TGTGCCTGGAGTGTGGACAGGGCCGAGGGCTACACCTTC	CAWSVDRAEGYTF
.	TRBV7-3	.	TRBJ2-3	TGTGCCAGCAGCCCCCAGGCCCCAGATACGCAGTATTTT	CASSPQAPDTQYF
once	TRBV3-1/TRBV3-2	.	TRBJ1-4	TGTGCCAGCAGCCGGGGCCGGGGGTATGAAAAACTGTTTTTT	CASSRGRGYEKLFF
.	TRBV18	.	TRBJ2-7	TGTGCCAGCTCACCACCTGCCGGAGGATTGTCCTACGAGCAGTACTTC	CASSPPAGGLSYEQYF
.	TRBV9	TRBD2	TRBJ2-1	TGTGCCAGCAGCGTTGGGACTAGCGGGGGGTATGAGCAGTTCTTC	CASSVGTSGGYEQFF
.	TRBV7-8	TRBD2	TRBJ2-3	TGTGCCAGCAGCTTCACTAGCGGGGGGGCGTTTCCCCCAGATACGCAGTATTTT	CASSFTSGGAFPPDTQYF
.	TRBV5-5	.	TRBJ1-1	TGTGCCAGCAGCGCACAGCCAAACACTGAAGCTTTCTTT	CASSAQPNTEAFF
.	TRBV7-8	TRBD2	TRBJ2-6	TGTGCCAGCAGCCCAAAGTTGAGGATAGCGGGAGTTGCTGGGGCCAACGTCCTGACTTTC	CASSPKLRIAGVAGANVLTF
.	TRBV6-5	TRBD1	TRBJ1-1	TGTGCCAGCAGAGGACAGGGGTCCGGGACTGAAGCTTTCTTT	CASRGQGSGTEAFF
.	TRBV3-1/TRBV3-2	TRBD2	TRBJ2-7	TGTGCCAGCAGCCCTGGGACGGGAGGGGCCTACGAGCAGTACTTC	CASSPGTGGAYEQYF
.	TRBV7-2	.	TRBJ2-7	TGTGCCAGCAGCCAAGGACAGATCTCCTACGAGCAGTACTTC	CASSQGQISYEQYF
.	TRBV3-1/TRBV3-2	.	TRBJ2-5	TGTGCCAGCAGCCAAAGGGGGGGAGGCCAAGAGACCCAGTACTTC	CASSQRGGGQETQYF
.	TRBV29-1	TRBD1	TRBJ2-1	TGCAGCGACCGACCAGACAGGGGTTTCCACAATGAGCAGTTCTTC	CSDRPDRGFHNEQFF
.	TRBV27	.	TRBJ2-1	TGTGCCAGCAGTCCACTGGTGGGGTTGCATGAGCAGTTCTTC	CASSPLVGLHEQFF
.	TRBV7-2	.	TRBJ2-5	TGTGCCAGCAGCTTAGATTCAGGGAGCGTAGGGGAGACCCAGTACTTC	CASSLDSGSVGETQYF
few	TRBV7-2	.	TRBJ1-2	TGTGCCAGCAGCTTCCGGGACGACATTGGAGGCTACACCTTC	CASSFRDDIGGYTF
.	TRBV6-5	TRBD2	TRBJ2-1	TGTGCCAGCAGTTACAGGGGACTAGCTCCCAATGAGCAGTTCTTC	CASSYRGLAPNEQFF
once	TRBV9	TRBD1	TRBJ2-5	TGTGCCAGCAGCGCTCGGGACAGGGGGGAGGAGACCCAGTACTTC	CASSARDRGEETQYF
.	TRBV11-2	.	TRBJ1-3	TGTGCCAGCAGTGTGGTCAACTCTGGAAACACCATATATTTT	CASSVVNSGNTIYF
.	TRBV6-1	.	TRBJ1-4	TGTGCCAGCAGTGAGTGGGCCATTGAAAAACTGTTTTTT	CASSEWAIEKLFF
once	TRBV5-1	.	TRBJ2-2	TGCGCCAGCACTAGGGGGGCCTCGGACACCGGGGAGCTGTTTTTT	CASTRGASDTGELFF
.	TRBV6-5	.	TRBJ1-5	TGTGCCAGCAGTCAGGAGTGGAGCAATCAGCCCCAGCATTTT	CASSQEWSNQPQHF
.	TRBV4-3	.	TRBJ1-5	TGCGCCAGCAGCCAAGAGCAAGGGAGAGATCAGCCCCAGCATTTT	CASSQEQGRDQPQHF
.	TRBV12-5	TRBD2	TRBJ2-3	TGTGCTAGTGCGGGTGAGGGCAGGGAGGGGTCCACGCAGTATTTT	CASAGEGREGSTQYF